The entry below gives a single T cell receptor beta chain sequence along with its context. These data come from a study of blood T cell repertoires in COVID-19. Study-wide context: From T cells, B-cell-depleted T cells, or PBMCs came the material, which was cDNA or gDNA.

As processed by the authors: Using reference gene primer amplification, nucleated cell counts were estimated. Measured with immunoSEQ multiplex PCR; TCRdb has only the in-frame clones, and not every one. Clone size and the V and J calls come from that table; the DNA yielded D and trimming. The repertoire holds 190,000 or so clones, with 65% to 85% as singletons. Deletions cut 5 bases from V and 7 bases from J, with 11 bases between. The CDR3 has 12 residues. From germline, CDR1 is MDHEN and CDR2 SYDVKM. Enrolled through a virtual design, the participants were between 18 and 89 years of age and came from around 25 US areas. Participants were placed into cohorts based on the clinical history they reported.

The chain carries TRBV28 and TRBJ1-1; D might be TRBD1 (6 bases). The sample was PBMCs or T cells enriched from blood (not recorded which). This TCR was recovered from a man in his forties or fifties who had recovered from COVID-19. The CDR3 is CASSDRQGEAFF. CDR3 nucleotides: TGTGCCAGCAGTGACAGGCAGGGTGAAGCTTTCTTT.